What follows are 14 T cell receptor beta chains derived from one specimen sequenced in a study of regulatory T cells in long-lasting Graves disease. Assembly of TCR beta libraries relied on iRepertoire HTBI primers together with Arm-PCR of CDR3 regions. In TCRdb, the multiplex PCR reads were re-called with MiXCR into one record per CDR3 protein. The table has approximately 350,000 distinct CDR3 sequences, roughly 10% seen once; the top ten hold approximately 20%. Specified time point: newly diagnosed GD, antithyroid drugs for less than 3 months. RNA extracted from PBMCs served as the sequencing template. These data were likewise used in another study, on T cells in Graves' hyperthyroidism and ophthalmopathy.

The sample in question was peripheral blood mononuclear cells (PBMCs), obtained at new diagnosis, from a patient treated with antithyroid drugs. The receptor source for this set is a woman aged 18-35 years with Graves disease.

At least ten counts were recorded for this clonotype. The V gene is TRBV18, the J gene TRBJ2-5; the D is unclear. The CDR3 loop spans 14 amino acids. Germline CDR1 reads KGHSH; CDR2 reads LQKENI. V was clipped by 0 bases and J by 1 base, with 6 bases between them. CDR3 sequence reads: CASSPPSSQETQYF. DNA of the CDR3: TGTGCCAGCTCACCACCGTCCAGCCAAGAGACCCAGTACTTC. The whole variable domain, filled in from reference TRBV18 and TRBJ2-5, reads NAGVMQNPRHLVRRRGQEARLRCSPMKGHSHVYWYRQLPEEGLKFMVYLQKENIIDESGMPKERFSAEFPKEGPSILRIQQVVRGDSAAYFCASSPPSSQETQYFGPGTRLLVL.

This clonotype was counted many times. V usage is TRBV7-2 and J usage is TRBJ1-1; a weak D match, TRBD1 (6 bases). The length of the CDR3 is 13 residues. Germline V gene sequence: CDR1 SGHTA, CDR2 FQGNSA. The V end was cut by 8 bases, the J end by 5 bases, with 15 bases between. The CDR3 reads CASEGHHGTEAFF. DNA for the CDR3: TGTGCCAGCGAGGGACACCACGGAACTGAAGCTTTCTTT.

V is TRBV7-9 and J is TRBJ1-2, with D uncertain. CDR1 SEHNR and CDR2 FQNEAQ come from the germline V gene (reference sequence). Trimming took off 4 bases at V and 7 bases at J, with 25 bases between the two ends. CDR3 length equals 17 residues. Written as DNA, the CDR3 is TGTGCCAGCAGCTCCGCCTACAAGGAGGGATTCCTTACTGGCTACACCTTC. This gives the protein CASSSAYKEGFLTGYTF.

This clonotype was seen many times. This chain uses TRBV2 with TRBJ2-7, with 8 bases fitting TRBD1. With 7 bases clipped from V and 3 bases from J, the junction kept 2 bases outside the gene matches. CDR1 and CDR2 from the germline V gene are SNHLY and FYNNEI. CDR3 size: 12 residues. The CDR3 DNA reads TGTGCCAGCAACGACAGGGGCTACGAGCAGTACTTC. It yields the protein CASNDRGYEQYF.

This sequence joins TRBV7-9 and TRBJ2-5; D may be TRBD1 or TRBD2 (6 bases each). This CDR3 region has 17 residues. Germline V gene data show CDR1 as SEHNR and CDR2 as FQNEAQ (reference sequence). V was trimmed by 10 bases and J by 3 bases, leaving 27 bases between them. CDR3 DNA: TGTGCCATCCCGGGGGCACCCGAGGGGCGGATTGAAGAGACCCAGTACTTC. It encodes CAIPGAPEGRIEETQYF. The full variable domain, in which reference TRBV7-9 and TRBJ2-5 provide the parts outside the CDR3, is DTGVSQNPRHKITKRGQNVTFRCDPISEHNRLYWYRQTLGQGPEFLTYFQNEAQLEKSRLLSDRFSAERPKGSFSTLEIQRTEQGDSAMYLCAIPGAPEGRIEETQYFGPGTRLLVL.

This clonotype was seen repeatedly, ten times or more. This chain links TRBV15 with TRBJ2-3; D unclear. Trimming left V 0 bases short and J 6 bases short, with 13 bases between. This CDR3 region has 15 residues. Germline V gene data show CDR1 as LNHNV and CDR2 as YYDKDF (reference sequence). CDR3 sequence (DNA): TGTGCCACCAGCAGAGAAGAACCAGACGTGGATACGCAGTATTTT. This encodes CATSREEPDVDTQYF.

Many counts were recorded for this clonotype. Written as DNA, the CDR3 is TGCGCCAGCAGCTTTGGCGGGACTAGGTTGAATGAGCAGTTCTTC. Translated: CASSFGGTRLNEQFF. The J gene is TRBJ2-1, the V gene TRBV5-1, with TRBD2 matching 8 bases. From germline, CDR1 is SGHRS and CDR2 YFSETQ. Trimming took 2 bases from V and 7 from J; bases not matched to a gene: 8. This CDR3 has 15 amino acids.

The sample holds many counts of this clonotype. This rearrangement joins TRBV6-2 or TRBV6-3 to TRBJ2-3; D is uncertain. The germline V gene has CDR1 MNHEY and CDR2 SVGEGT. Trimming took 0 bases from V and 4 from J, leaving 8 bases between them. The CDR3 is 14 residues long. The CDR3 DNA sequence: TGTGCCAGCAGTTACTCAGGCATCTCAGATACGCAGTATTTT. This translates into CASSYSGISDTQYF.

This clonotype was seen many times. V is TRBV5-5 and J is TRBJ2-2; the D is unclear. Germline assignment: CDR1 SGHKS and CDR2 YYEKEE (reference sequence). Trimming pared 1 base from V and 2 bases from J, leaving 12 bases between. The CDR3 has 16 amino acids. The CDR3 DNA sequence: TGTGCCAGCAGCTTGTATTCCGGGTTCAACACCGGGGAGCTGTTTTTT. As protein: CASSLYSGFNTGELFF.

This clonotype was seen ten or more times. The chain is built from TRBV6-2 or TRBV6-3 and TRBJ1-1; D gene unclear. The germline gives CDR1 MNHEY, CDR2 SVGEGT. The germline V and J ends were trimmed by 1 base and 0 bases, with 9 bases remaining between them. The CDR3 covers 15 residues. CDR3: CASSYYGVMNTEAFF. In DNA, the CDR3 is TGTGCCAGCAGTTACTATGGGGTTATGAACACTGAAGCTTTCTTT.

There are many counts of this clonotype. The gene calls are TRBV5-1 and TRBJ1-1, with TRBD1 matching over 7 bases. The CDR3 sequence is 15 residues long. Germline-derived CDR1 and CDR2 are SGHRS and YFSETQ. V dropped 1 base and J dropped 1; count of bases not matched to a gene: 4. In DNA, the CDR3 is TGCGCCAGCAGCTTGACAGGGGCGGGGAACACTGAAGCTTTCTTT. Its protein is CASSLTGAGNTEAFF.

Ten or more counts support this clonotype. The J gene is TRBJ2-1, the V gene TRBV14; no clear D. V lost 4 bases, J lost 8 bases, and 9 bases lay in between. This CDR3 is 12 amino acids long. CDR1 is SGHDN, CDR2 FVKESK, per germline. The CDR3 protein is CASSRQADEQFF. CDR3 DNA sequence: TGTGCCAGCAGCCGCCAGGCGGATGAGCAGTTCTTC.

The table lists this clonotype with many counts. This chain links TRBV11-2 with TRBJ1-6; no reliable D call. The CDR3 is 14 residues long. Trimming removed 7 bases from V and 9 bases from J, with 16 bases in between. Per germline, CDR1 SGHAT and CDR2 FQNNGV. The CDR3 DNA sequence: TGTGCCAGCACCGCGCTGCCTGGTGGTTCACCCCTCCACTTT. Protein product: CASTALPGGSPLHF.

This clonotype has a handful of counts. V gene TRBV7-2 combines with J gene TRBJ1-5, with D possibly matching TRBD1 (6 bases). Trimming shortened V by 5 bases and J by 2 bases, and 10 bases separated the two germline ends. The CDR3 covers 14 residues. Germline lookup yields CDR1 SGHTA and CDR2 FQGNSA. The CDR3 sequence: CASSRWTGNQPQHF. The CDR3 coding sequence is TGTGCCAGCAGCCGTTGGACAGGCAATCAGCCCCAGCATTTT. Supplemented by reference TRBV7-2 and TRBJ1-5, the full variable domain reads GAGVSQSPSNKVTEKGKDVELRCDPISGHTALYWYRQSLGQGLEFLIYFQGNSAPDKSGLPSDRFSAERTGGSVSTLTIQRTQQEDSAVYLCASSRWTGNQPQHFGDGTRLSIL.